A single sample is the source of the 8 T cell receptor beta chains below, sequenced in a study of blood T cell repertoires in COVID-19. Clones were read by immunoSEQ multiplex PCR, and TCRdb kept only the in-frame ones, dropping some. The sample lists a few hundred thousand clones; 90% were seen once. Sequenced material: peripheral blood. These receptors were obtained from a woman aged 60-70 years with COVID-19, enrolled during active disease.

The chain employs TRBV11-3 and TRBJ1-2, with D possibly matching TRBD1 (6 bases). CDR1 is SGHNT, CDR2 YENEEA, per germline. CDR3 length equals 15 residues. Trimming left V 5 bases short and J 4 bases short, with 17 bases between. CDR3 in amino acids: CASSPDRKAFYGYTF. The CDR3 DNA is TGTGCCAGCAGCCCAGACAGGAAAGCCTTCTATGGCTACACCTTC.

V and J are TRBV27 and TRBJ2-3; D possibly corresponds to TRBD1 (6 bases). Germline V gene sequence: CDR1 MNHEY, CDR2 SMNVEV (reference sequence). Trimming took off 7 bases at V and 2 bases at J, with 13 bases between the two ends. The CDR3 has 14 amino acids. The CDR3 sequence is CASTRRGYTDTQYF. DNA of the CDR3: TGTGCCAGCACCCGAAGGGGGTACACAGATACGCAGTATTTT.

This clone appeared a single time. V and J are TRBV5-4 and TRBJ2-7, with 8 bases matching TRBD1. CDR3 length equals 14 residues. Germline V CDR1 and CDR2: SGHNT, YYREEE (reference sequence). Trimming cost V 4 bases and J 2 bases; bases outside gene matches: 5. Here the CDR3 reads CASSTGQAPYEQYF. The CDR3 DNA reads as TGTGCCAGCAGCACGGGACAGGCCCCCTACGAGCAGTACTTC.

The chain's CDR3 is CASSVDGSYEKLFF. As DNA, the CDR3 is TGTGCCAGCAGCGTAGACGGGTCTTATGAAAAACTGTTTTTT. The J gene is TRBJ1-4, the V gene TRBV9, with D uncertain. CDR1 and CDR2 from the germline V gene are SGDLS and YYNGEE. This CDR3 has 14 amino acids. The V end lost 0 bases, the J end lost 6 bases, and 9 bases lay between the germline ends.

The chain uses TRBV3-1 (or the pseudogene TRBV3-2) and TRBJ2-5; TRBD2 matches 8 bases. V gave up 4 bases and J gave up 5 bases; unmatched junction bases: 9. The CDR3 extends over 15 amino acids. The germline V gene has CDR1 LGHDT and CDR2 YNNKEL (reference sequence). CDR3: CASSRGLAVKETQYF. As DNA, the CDR3 is TGTGCCAGCAGCCGCGGACTAGCAGTAAAGGAGACCCAGTACTTC.

This clone occurred once. This chain connects TRBV5-1 to TRBJ2-6; possibly TRBD2 for D (5 bases). CDR1 SGHRS and CDR2 YFSETQ come from the germline V gene. The CDR3 consists of 17 residues. V was pared by 4 bases and J by 2 bases, with 16 bases between. The CDR3: CASSTPPRETGANVLTF. The DNA for the CDR3 is TGCGCCAGCAGCACCCCACCTCGGGAAACTGGGGCCAACGTCCTGACTTTC.

The V call is TRBV7-8, the J call TRBJ2-2; 8 nucleotides align to TRBD1. Trimming took 1 base from V and 1 from J; bases not matched to a gene: 2. CDR3 length: 16 residues. Germline V gene sequence: CDR1 SGHVS, CDR2 FQNEAQ. In DNA, the CDR3 is TGTGCCAGCAGCTTAGGGACAGGGAGGAACACCGGGGAGCTGTTTTTT. It encodes CASSLGTGRNTGELFF.

The chain has TRBV18 and TRBJ2-7; D is undetermined. The CDR3 covers 13 residues. V was cut by 3 bases and J by 5 bases, with 11 bases left in between. Germline V lookup: CDR1 KGHSH, CDR2 LQKENI. CDR3 protein: CASSPAERHEQYF. CDR3 DNA sequence: TGTGCCAGCTCACCGGCGGAACGCCACGAGCAGTACTTC.